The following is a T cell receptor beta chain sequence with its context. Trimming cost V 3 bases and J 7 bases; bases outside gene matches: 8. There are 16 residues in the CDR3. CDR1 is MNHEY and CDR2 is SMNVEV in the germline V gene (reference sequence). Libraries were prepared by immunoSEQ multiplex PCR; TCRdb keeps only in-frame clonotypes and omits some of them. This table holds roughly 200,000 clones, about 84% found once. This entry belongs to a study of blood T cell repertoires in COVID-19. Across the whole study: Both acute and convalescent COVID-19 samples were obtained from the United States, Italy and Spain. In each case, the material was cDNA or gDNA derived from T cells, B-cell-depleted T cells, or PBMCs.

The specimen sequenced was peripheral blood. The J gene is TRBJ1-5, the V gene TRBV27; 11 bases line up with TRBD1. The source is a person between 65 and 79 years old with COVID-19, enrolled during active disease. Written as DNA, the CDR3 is TGTGCCAGCAGTTTTTACCCGGGACAGGGGGTCCAGCCCCAGCATTTT. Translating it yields CASSFYPGQGVQPQHF.